The 31 T cell receptor beta chains below come from one sample, sequenced in a study of control samples from healthy donors and cancer patients. Sequencing was performed with immunoSEQ multiplex PCR; in TCRdb, only in-frame clones are kept and a portion is missing. The sample includes around 190,000 clones, roughly 90% of them seen just once. Sequences were obtained from blood. Receptors originate from a woman aged 50 to 60 in good health.

The V and J genes are TRBV27 and TRBJ2-7; TRBD2 is a possible D gene (5 bases). The V gene's germline CDR1 is MNHEY and CDR2 SMNVEV (reference sequence). V shed 4 bases and J shed 5 bases, with 21 bases lying between them. This CDR3 region has 16 residues. This chain's CDR3 is CASSWRTAILGDEQYF. Here the CDR3 DNA reads TGTGCCAGCAGTTGGAGGACTGCTATCCTCGGCGACGAGCAGTACTTC.

The V call is TRBV9, the J call TRBJ1-1; 9 bases match TRBD1. The length of the CDR3 is 15 residues. The ends lost 3 bases at V and 4 bases at J; junction bases unmatched: 7. The V gene's germline CDR1 is SGDLS and CDR2 YYNGEE. The CDR3 region has the DNA TGTGCCAGCAGCGCAGATACAGGGGGCAGCACTGAAGCTTTCTTT. Translating gives CASSADTGGSTEAFF. Complete variable domain (other parts from reference TRBV9 and TRBJ1-1): DSGVTQTPKHLITATGQRVTLRCSPRSGDLSVYWYQQSLDQGLQFLIQYYNGEERAKGNILERFSAQQFPDLHSELNLSSLELGDSALYFCASSADTGGSTEAFFGQGTRLTVV.

This clone was recorded once. The chain carries TRBV21-1 and TRBJ1-3. TRBV21-1 is an annotated pseudogene. This CDR3 region has 15 residues. For the CDR3, the DNA is TGTGCCAACAAACCCCAGCACCCCTCTGGAAACACCATATATTTT. Encoded protein: CANKPQHPSGNTIYF.

The V call is TRBV19, the J call TRBJ2-1; D tentatively fits TRBD1 or TRBD2 (6 bases each). V lost 4 bases, J lost 5 bases, and 30 bases lay in between. The germline V gene has CDR1 LNHDA and CDR2 SQIVND (reference sequence). The length of the CDR3 is 20 residues. CDR3 sequence reads: CASSTKGVVAATPRHNEQFF. The CDR3 DNA is TGTGCCAGTAGTACCAAGGGGGTGGTAGCGGCAACCCCAAGACACAATGAGCAGTTCTTC.

The chain joins TRBV4-3 to TRBJ1-3; a weak D match, TRBD1 (5 bases). With 4 bases removed from V and 0 bases from J, the gap between germline ends came to 16 bases. CDR1 and CDR2 (germline): LGHNA, YSLEER. This CDR3 is 17 amino acids long. CDR3 DNA sequence: TGCGCCAGCAGCCTCGAAGCGCGGGGCAGCTCTGGAAACACCATATATTTT. Its protein product is CASSLEARGSSGNTIYF.

This chain connects TRBV6-5 to TRBJ2-1, with D tentatively TRBD1 (5 bases). The CDR3 is 14 residues long. CDR1 is MNHEY and CDR2 is SVGAGI in the germline V gene. Trimming removed 5 bases at V and 9 bases at J, with 17 bases between. The CDR3 nucleotides are TGTGCCAGCAGTCCAACAGGCTGGGTGACTGAGCAGTTCTTC. Protein: CASSPTGWVTEQFF.

The chain combines TRBV10-3 with TRBJ2-1; the D is unclear. Germline CDR1 is ENHRY and CDR2 is SYGVKD. The CDR3 has 13 amino acids. The V end lost 10 bases, the J end lost 8 bases, and 18 bases lay between the germline ends. This chain's CDR3 is CATQDGLGDEQFF. CDR3 DNA sequence: TGTGCCACCCAGGACGGCCTAGGCGATGAGCAGTTCTTC.

This chain links TRBV6-2 or TRBV6-3 with TRBJ2-7; the match to TRBD2 covers 7 bases. The CDR3 has 14 residues. Germline CDR1 and CDR2: MNHEY and SVGEGT. Trimming took 6 bases from V and 2 from J; bases not matched to a gene: 7. DNA of the CDR3: TGTGCCAGCAGCCCTGACAGCGGGACCTACGAGCAGTACTTC. Protein sequence: CASSPDSGTYEQYF.

This chain connects TRBV5-6 to TRBJ2-4, with D perhaps being TRBD1 or TRBD2 (5 bases each). Germline CDR1 and CDR2: SGHDT and YYEEEE. V was pared by 5 bases and J by 4 bases, with 16 bases between. This CDR3 spans 15 amino acids. The CDR3 bases are TGTGCCAGCAGTTCCCTCCGGGACGGGAAAAACATTCAGTACTTC. Protein: CASSSLRDGKNIQYF.

The chain couples TRBV27 to TRBJ2-1; 7 bases line up with TRBD2. CDR3 length equals 15 residues. V shed 4 bases, J shed 7 bases, and the junction held 10 bases outside the gene matches. Germline CDR1 reads MNHEY; CDR2 reads SMNVEV (reference sequence). The chain's CDR3 is CASSSDGRAWNEQFF. The CDR3 nucleotides are TGTGCCAGCAGTTCTGATGGGAGGGCCTGGAATGAGCAGTTCTTC.

This chain links TRBV11-1 with TRBJ1-1; no clear D gene. The CDR3 totals 15 residues. Germline-derived CDR1 and CDR2 are SGHAT and FQDESV (reference sequence). Between the trimmed V and J ends, which lost 2 bases and 6 bases, there was a span of 16 bases. CDR3 amino acids: CASSLSAGFGAEAFF. In DNA, the CDR3 is TGTGCCAGCAGCTTAAGTGCGGGTTTCGGCGCTGAAGCTTTCTTT.

This rearrangement joins TRBV28 to TRBJ1-5; TRBD1 agrees at 9 bases. CDR1 MDHEN and CDR2 SYDVKM come from the germline V gene. The CDR3 sequence is 15 residues long. J gave up 1 base and V 5 bases, and 3 bases lay outside the gene matches. The CDR3 reads CASSPGTGSNQPQHF. The DNA for the CDR3 is TGTGCCAGCAGTCCCGGGACAGGGAGCAATCAGCCCCAGCATTTT.

The chain carries TRBV27 and TRBJ2-7; TRBD2 might be the D (6 bases). Germline CDR1 and CDR2: MNHEY and SMNVEV (reference sequence). The CDR3 covers 15 residues. V was clipped by 6 bases and J by 2 bases, with 17 bases between them. In DNA form, the CDR3 reads TGTGCCAGCAGCAATCGGGCGGGGCAAACCTACGAGCAGTACTTC. It translates to CASSNRAGQTYEQYF.

Here the CDR3 reads CATSDLAGYGYTF. The CDR3 bases are TGTGCCACCAGTGATTTGGCAGGGTACGGCTACACCTTC. The chain is built from TRBV24-1 and TRBJ1-2, with D maybe TRBD1 (5 bases). The germline V gene has CDR1 KGHDR and CDR2 SFDVKD. The CDR3 runs to 13 residues. Trimming left V 0 bases short and J 8 bases short, with 9 bases between.

V usage is TRBV30 and J usage is TRBJ1-1; D gene ambiguous. The V end was cut by 4 bases, the J end by 4 bases, with 10 bases between. CDR1 is GTSNPN and CDR2 is SVGIG in the germline V gene (reference sequence). The CDR3 sequence is 12 residues long. CDR3 nucleotides: TGTGCCTGGATCCGGTTGAGCACTGAAGCTTTCTTT. This translates into CAWIRLSTEAFF.

V and J are TRBV5-4 and TRBJ2-2; TRBD1 might be the D (5 bases). The CDR3 consists of 15 residues. The V gene lost 0 bases and the J gene lost 0 bases, with 6 bases spanning the gap. Germline V gives CDR1 SGHNT, CDR2 YYREEE (reference sequence). CDR3 amino acids: CASSLETANTGELFF. The CDR3 DNA follows: TGTGCCAGCAGCTTGGAGACAGCGAACACCGGGGAGCTGTTTTTT.

This clone was seen only once. V gene TRBV29-1 combines with J gene TRBJ2-3; 7 nucleotides match TRBD2. V lost 0 bases, J lost 0 bases, and 9 bases stayed unmatched. The CDR3 is 17 residues long. The germline V gene has CDR1 SQVTM and CDR2 ANQGSEA. CDR3: CSVEDWERGISTDTQYF. CDR3 bases: TGCAGCGTTGAAGATTGGGAGCGGGGCATTAGCACAGATACGCAGTATTTT.

V gene TRBV5-1 combines with J gene TRBJ2-7, with D maybe TRBD1 (5 bases). The CDR3 spans 14 residues. Germline CDR1 reads SGHRS; CDR2 reads YFSETQ. V was clipped by 0 bases and J by 5 bases, with 12 bases between them. CDR3: CASSLASQGDEQYF. DNA of the CDR3: TGCGCCAGCAGCTTGGCCTCCCAGGGTGACGAGCAGTACTTC. Looking up the rest from reference TRBV5-1 and TRBJ2-7 gives the full variable domain: KAGVTQTPRYLIKTRGQQVTLSCSPISGHRSVSWYQQTPGQGLQFLFEYFSETQRNKGNFPGRFSGRQFSNSRSEMNVSTLELGDSALYLCASSLASQGDEQYFGPGTRLTVT.

In regard to this clone: Other DNA sequences in this sample translate to the same CDR3. The CDR3 DNA reads as TGTGCCAGCAGTGATCTTTCAGGGGAAGGTCAGCCCCAGCATTTT. Amino acid sequence: CASSDLSGEGQPQHF. The chain couples TRBV6-1 to TRBJ1-5; possibly TRBD1 for D (6 bases). Germline V gene sequence: CDR1 MNHNS, CDR2 SASEGT. The CDR3 is made up of 15 amino acids. V lost 3 bases to trimming and J lost 6 bases, with 15 bases between them.

The genes are TRBV5-1 and TRBJ1-6; weak D call: TRBD1 (5 bases). This CDR3 contains 18 residues. V lost 2 bases and J lost 8, with 23 bases in between. Germline CDR1 is SGHRS and CDR2 is YFSETQ. Here the CDR3 reads CASSFSGTADSYYSPLHF. CDR3 in DNA: TGCGCCAGCAGCTTCTCGGGGACGGCAGACAGCTACTATTCACCCCTCCACTTT.

The genes are TRBV9 and TRBJ2-5; 12 bases map to TRBD2. This CDR3 comprises 18 residues. The ends lost 1 base at V and 5 bases at J; junction bases unmatched: 12. CDR1 SGDLS and CDR2 YYNGEE come from the germline V gene. CDR3 in amino acids: CASSVLPSGGGLFETQYF. In DNA, the CDR3 is TGTGCCAGCAGCGTACTGCCTAGCGGGGGGGGACTTTTTGAGACCCAGTACTTC.

This clone occurred a few times. This chain links TRBV7-3 with TRBJ2-2; D uncertain. This CDR3 is built from 16 residues. V was shortened by 5 bases and J by 6 bases, with 19 bases between the two germline ends. Germline CDR1 is SGHTA and CDR2 is FQGTGA. The CDR3 reads CASSPYFPPLSGELFF. Here the CDR3 DNA reads TGTGCCAGCAGCCCCTATTTTCCCCCTCTGTCCGGGGAGCTGTTTTTT.

The rearrangement links TRBV19 to TRBJ1-1; TRBD1 agrees at 7 bases. CDR3 length equals 14 residues. V shed 7 bases, J shed 3 bases, and the junction held 8 bases outside the gene matches. Looked up from germline, CDR1 is LNHDA and CDR2 is SQIVND (reference sequence). This CDR3 is CASKGGPTHTEAFF. DNA for the CDR3: TGTGCCAGTAAAGGGGGCCCGACCCACACTGAAGCTTTCTTT.

The chain is built from TRBV6-5 and TRBJ1-2, with TRBD1 matching 7 bases. This CDR3 region has 12 residues. V lost 6 bases and J lost 8; bases outside the gene matches: 6. Germline values: CDR1 MNHEY, CDR2 SVGAGI. The CDR3 nucleotides read TGTGCCAGCAGGAACAGGGGCTTCGGCTACACCTTC. The encoded protein is CASRNRGFGYTF.

This clone appeared once. The chain employs TRBV5-1 and TRBJ2-1, with TRBD2 matching over 14 bases. This CDR3 has 19 amino acids. V dropped 1 base and J dropped 0; count of bases not matched to a gene: 6. The germline gives CDR1 SGHRS, CDR2 YFSETQ. Written as DNA, the CDR3 is TGCGCCAGCAGCTTGTGGACTAGCGGGAGGAAGAGCTCCTACAATGAGCAGTTCTTC. Protein product: CASSLWTSGRKSSYNEQFF.

The rearrangement links TRBV7-2 to TRBJ1-5; perhaps TRBD1 as D (5 bases). The CDR3 consists of 14 residues. With 3 bases removed from V and 16 bases from J, the gap between germline ends came to 22 bases. CDR1 is SGHTA, CDR2 FQGNSA, per germline. The DNA of the CDR3 is TGTGCCAGCAGCTTTCCAGGGAACCGGGATAAGTTCCATTTT. Its translation is CASSFPGNRDKFHF.

The V gene is TRBV6-5, the J gene TRBJ2-3, with 7 bases lining up with TRBD1. V trimming: 0 bases; J trimming: 6 bases; junction bases outside the gene matches: 9. From germline, CDR1 is MNHEY and CDR2 SVGAGI. This CDR3 has 16 amino acids. In nucleotides, the CDR3 is TGTGCCAGCAGTTACTCGACAGGGAGTAAGGGGGATACGCAGTATTTT. It is translated as CASSYSTGSKGDTQYF.

The V gene is TRBV5-5, the J gene TRBJ1-5; perhaps TRBD1 as D (6 bases). Per germline, CDR1 SGHKS and CDR2 YYEKEE (reference sequence). This CDR3 is built from 16 residues. The V end was cut by 3 bases, the J end by 2 bases, with 15 bases between. The CDR3 loop is CASSWRAGDGNQPQHF. The CDR3 DNA follows: TGTGCCAGCAGCTGGAGGGCAGGGGATGGCAATCAGCCCCAGCATTTT.

The rearrangement links TRBV6-1 to TRBJ2-2; perhaps D is TRBD1 or TRBD2 (5 bases each). V dropped 3 bases and J dropped 7 bases, with 12 bases sitting between them. The CDR3 is made up of 14 amino acids. Germline V gene data show CDR1 as MNHNS and CDR2 as SASEGT. Written as DNA, the CDR3 is TGTGCCAGCAGTGACGGGACCTTCGACGGGGAGCTGTTTTTT. It is translated as CASSDGTFDGELFF.

Only a few counts were recorded for this clone. This chain joins TRBV5-6 and TRBJ1-4, with a tentative D call TRBD1 (6 bases). CDR3 length: 15 residues. Germline-derived CDR1 and CDR2 are SGHDT and YYEEEE. V shed 0 bases and J shed 5 bases, with 11 bases lying between them. CDR3 coding DNA: TGTGCCAGCAGCTTGGTGGGGGCGCAGAATGAAAAACTGTTTTTT. It encodes CASSLVGAQNEKLFF.

The J gene is TRBJ1-1, the V gene TRBV2, with no clear D. The length of the CDR3 is 13 residues. CDR1 is SNHLY, CDR2 FYNNEI, per germline. V was shortened by 7 bases and J by 3 bases, with 12 bases between the two germline ends. The CDR3, as DNA: TGTGCCAGCATGAAGGTGGTGGACACTGAAGCTTTCTTT. It codes for CASMKVVDTEAFF.